These T cell receptor beta chains were read from a single sample in a study of T cells in Graves' hyperthyroidism and ophthalmopathy. MiXCR was run by TCRdb on the multiplex PCR reads, yielding one entry per CDR3 protein. The top ten hold more than 4.5% of the sample, which has a few hundred thousand distinct CDR3 sequences, approximately 13% seen once. The source material was blood. The receptors come from a woman under 30 with Graves' hyperthyroidism. CDR3s include the opening cysteine and the closing phenylalanine or tryptophan. D genes are given only for firm matches. A row's size may be missing; if present it is once, few, many or a size class.

-,TRBJ2-2,-,TRBV2,TGTGCCAGCAGTGGAGGGGGACTTGGTGAAGCCTACACCGGGGAGCTGTTTTTT,CASSGGGLGEAYTGELFF
-,TRBJ1-3,-,TRBV13,TGTGCCAGCAGCTTACGATCAAAAAACACCATATATTTT,CASSLRSKNTIYF
few,TRBJ1-1,TRBD1,TRBV10-3,TGTGCCATCAGACCGGGACAGGACACTGAAGCTTTCTTT,CAIRPGQDTEAFF
-,TRBJ2-1,-,TRBV6-1,TGTGCCAGCAGTGGGCCTCCGGGCGGATACAATGAGCAGTTCTTC,CASSGPPGGYNEQFF
-,TRBJ2-7,TRBD1,TRBV7-6,TGTGCCAGCAGCTTCCGACAGGGAACTGTCGACGAGCAGTACTTC,CASSFRQGTVDEQYF
-,TRBJ1-2,TRBD1,TRBV7-9,TGTGCCAGCAGGGAGGGGACAGGTTTTGGCGGCTACACCTTC,CASREGTGFGGYTF
many,TRBJ1-2,-,TRBV20-1,TGCAGTGCTCCCCGACAGACCTACTATGGCTACACCTTC,CSAPRQTYYGYTF
-,TRBJ2-5,TRBD1,TRBV6-2/TRBV6-3,TGTGCCAGCAGTCGGGACAGGGGCTCATCATCTCCTAAAGAGACCCAGTACTTC,CASSRDRGSSSPKETQYF
many,TRBJ2-1,-,TRBV28,TGTGCCAGCAGTCTCTTGGGCAATGAGCAGTTCTTC,CASSLLGNEQFF
many,TRBJ1-4,-,TRBV5-1,TGCGCCAGCAGCTTGGCGGACAGAATAAATGAAAAACTGTTTTTT,CASSLADRINEKLFF
few,TRBJ1-1,-,TRBV7-3,TGTGCCAGCGGGTCAAGAGCAACTGAAGCTTTCTTT,CASGSRATEAFF
many,TRBJ1-1,TRBD1,TRBV28,TGTGCCAGCAGTTTCTATTCCGGGACAGGAACCACGAACACTGAAGCTTTCTTT,CASSFYSGTGTTNTEAFF
many,TRBJ2-7,-,TRBV13,TGTGCCAGCAGCTTATATGACAGAAAATATACCAATAGGGCCTACGAGCAGTACTTC,CASSLYDRKYTNRAYEQYF
once,TRBJ2-2,TRBD1,TRBV2,TGTGCCAGCAGGGGAGGGACAGGGGGCCGGGTCGGGGAGCTGTTTTTT,CASRGGTGGRVGELFF
-,TRBJ1-2,-,TRBV5-1,TGCGCCAGCAGTTGGGGAAGTAATAACTATGGCTACACCTTC,CASSWGSNNYGYTF
many,TRBJ2-1,TRBD2,TRBV30,TGTGCCTGGAGTGCGGGGACTAGCGGGATTGGTGAGCAGTTCTTC,CAWSAGTSGIGEQFF
many,TRBJ2-3,TRBD2,TRBV7-8,TGTGCCAGCAGCTTATCAGGCTCGGGGGGAGATACGCAGTATTTT,CASSLSGSGGDTQYF
few,TRBJ2-1,TRBD2,TRBV6-2/TRBV6-3,TGTGCCAGCAAACGACTAGCGGGGGGGTACAATGAGCAGTTCTTC,CASKRLAGGYNEQFF
few,TRBJ2-7,-,TRBV19,TGTGCCAGCGCCGGGACAAACTCCTACGAGCAGTACTTC,CASAGTNSYEQYF
-,TRBJ2-5,TRBD1,TRBV10-3,TGTGCCATCAGGGGGACAGGGGGCAGTTTGGAGACCCAGTACTTC,CAIRGTGGSLETQYF
-,TRBJ1-6,-,TRBV30,TGTGCCTGGAGTGTACGACGGGTCTATAATTCACCCCTCCACTTT,CAWSVRRVYNSPLHF
many,TRBJ1-2,-,TRBV19,TGTGCCAGTAAGACGGACAGATCGATATATGGCTACACCTTC,CASKTDRSIYGYTF
few,TRBJ2-1,TRBD2,TRBV10-1,TGCGCCAGCAGTGAGATCGGCGGGAGGTACAATGAGCAGTTCTTC,CASSEIGGRYNEQFF
-,TRBJ1-2,-,TRBV7-9,TGTGCCAGCAGCTTAGTAGGGGGAGACCATGGCTACACCTTC,CASSLVGGDHGYTF
-,TRBJ1-1,TRBD1,TRBV19,TGTGCCAGTACGATGACAGGGTCCTCGATGGCTGAAGCTTTCTTT,CASTMTGSSMAEAFF
few,TRBJ2-1,-,TRBV6-1,TGTGCCAGCAGTGAAGCGAGGAAGGGGCAGGCGGAGCAGTTCTTC,CASSEARKGQAEQFF
-,TRBJ1-1,TRBD1,TRBV6-4,TGTGCCAGCAGCCGGGACAGGGGCCAGATGGGTGAAGCTTTCTTT,CASSRDRGQMGEAFF
-,TRBJ2-1,-,TRBV7-9,TGTGCCAGCAGCTTAACCGTACGCCCGACGGTCAGCTCCTACAATGAGCAGTTCTTC,CASSLTVRPTVSSYNEQFF
few,TRBJ1-1,-,TRBV27,TGTGCCAGCAGTTTATCGGCCCGGGTGAACACTGAAGCTTTCTTT,CASSLSARVNTEAFF
many,TRBJ2-2,-,TRBV28,TGTGCCAGCAGTCCCAATATGGACACCGGGGAGCTGTTTTTT,CASSPNMDTGELFF
many,TRBJ2-7,TRBD1,TRBV30,TGTGCCTGGAGTCCACAGGGGAACGAGCAGTACTTC,CAWSPQGNEQYF
many,TRBJ2-3,TRBD2,TRBV7-2,TGTGCCAGCAGCATATGGACTAGCGGGACTAGCACAGATACGCAGTATTTT,CASSIWTSGTSTDTQYF
many,TRBJ2-3,TRBD2,TRBV7-9,TGTGCCAGCTTGCCTAGCGGGAGTGATACGCAGTATTTT,CASLPSGSDTQYF
many,TRBJ1-2,TRBD1,TRBV2,TGTGCCAGCAGGCGGGACAGCGGTGGCTACACCTTC,CASRRDSGGYTF
many,TRBJ2-5,TRBD2,TRBV7-2,TGTGCCAGCAGCATACGCCACCCTAGCGGGAGGGGGGAGACCCAGTACTTC,CASSIRHPSGRGETQYF
-,TRBJ2-3,TRBD2,TRBV20-1,TGCAGTGCTAGAATGTTAGCGGGAAACTCTAGCACAGATACGCAGTATTTT,CSARMLAGNSSTDTQYF
-,TRBJ2-2,-,TRBV10-3,TGTGCCACGAGCTCGGGACATCCTACCGGGGAGCTGTTTTTT,CATSSGHPTGELFF
-,TRBJ2-1,-,TRBV6-1,TGTGCCAGCAGGTCCGGGACATACAATGAGCAGTTCTTC,CASRSGTYNEQFF
-,TRBJ2-1,TRBD2,TRBV20-1,TGCAGTGCTAGAGGGTCCACGGGACTAGCGGGAGTTGAGCAGTTCTTC,CSARGSTGLAGVEQFF
few,TRBJ1-5,-,TRBV5-6,TGTGCCAGCAACCTCCGGGGAGTCGGACAGCCCCAGCATTTT,CASNLRGVGQPQHF
few,TRBJ2-4,-,TRBV7-9,TGTGCCAGCAGCTTACGGGGGGCGGCCAAAAACATTCAGTACTTC,CASSLRGAAKNIQYF
many,TRBJ2-3,-,TRBV15,TGTGCCACCAGCAGAGATTGGCGGCGGGAAGGCACAGATACGCAGTATTTT,CATSRDWRREGTDTQYF